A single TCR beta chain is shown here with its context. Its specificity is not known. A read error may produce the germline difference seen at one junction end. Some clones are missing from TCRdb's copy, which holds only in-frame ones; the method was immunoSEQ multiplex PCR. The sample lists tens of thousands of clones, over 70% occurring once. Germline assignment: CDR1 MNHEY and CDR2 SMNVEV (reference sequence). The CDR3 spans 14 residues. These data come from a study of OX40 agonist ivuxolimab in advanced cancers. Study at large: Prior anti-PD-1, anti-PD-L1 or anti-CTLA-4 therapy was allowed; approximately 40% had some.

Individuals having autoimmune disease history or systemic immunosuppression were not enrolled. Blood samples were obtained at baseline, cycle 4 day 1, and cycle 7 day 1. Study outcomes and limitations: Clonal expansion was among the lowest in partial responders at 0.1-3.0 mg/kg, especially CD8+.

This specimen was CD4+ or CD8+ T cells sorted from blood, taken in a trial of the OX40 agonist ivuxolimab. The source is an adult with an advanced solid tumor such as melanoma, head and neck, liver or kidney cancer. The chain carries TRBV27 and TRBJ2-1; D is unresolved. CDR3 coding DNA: TGTGCCAACAGTTTAAAACTTAACTACAATGAGCAGTTCTTC. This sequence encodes CANSLKLNYNEQFF.